One and the same sample provided the 27 T cell receptor beta chains below, sequenced in a study of T-cell reconstitution after alpha-beta-depleted transplantation in children. A TCRbeta library incorporating unique molecular identifiers was prepared. Using its own MiXCR run on the PCR reads, TCRdb lists one record per CDR3 protein. The data contain 500,000 or so distinct CDR3 sequences, about 33% of them singletons. The material sequenced was PBMCs from the stem cell graft donor, taken from the stem cell graft. The receptors shown here come from a human donor who donated a stem cell graft to a child with aplastic anemia.

This chain joins TRBV5-1 and TRBJ2-2; D uncertain. V lost 2 bases and J 5 bases, leaving 7 bases between the germline ends. Germline V gene sequence: CDR1 SGHRS, CDR2 YFSETQ. CDR3 length: 13 residues. CDR3 sequence (DNA): TGCGCCAGCAGCTTAGCAGAAACCGGGGAGCTGTTTTTT. Translation gives CASSLAETGELFF.

The V gene is TRBV7-9, the J gene TRBJ1-4; perhaps TRBD1 as D (5 bases). Per germline, CDR1 SEHNR and CDR2 FQNEAQ (reference sequence). The V end lost 5 bases, the J end lost 7 bases, and 17 bases lay between the germline ends. The CDR3 spans 15 residues. The CDR3, as DNA: TGTGCCAGCAGCCCACCCGGGACCCGGAGTGAAAAACTGTTTTTT. This encodes CASSPPGTRSEKLFF. Complete variable domain (other parts from reference TRBV7-9 and TRBJ1-4): DTGVSQNPRHKITKRGQNVTFRCDPISEHNRLYWYRQTLGQGPEFLTYFQNEAQLEKSRLLSDRFSAERPKGSFSTLEIQRTEQGDSAMYLCASSPPGTRSEKLFFGSGTQLSVL.

The table lists this clonotype with a few counts. The chain joins TRBV10-3 to TRBJ2-1, with 7 positions matching TRBD2. V shed 6 bases and J 7 bases; nucleotides not matched to a gene: 15. CDR1 and CDR2 from the germline V gene are ENHRY and SYGVKD. This CDR3 has 16 amino acids. CDR3 in DNA: TGTGCCATCAGATTCTCCCTAGCGGCCGGGGGGAATGAGCAGTTCTTC. Its protein is CAIRFSLAAGGNEQFF.

This clonotype was counted only a few times. The chain uses TRBV15 and TRBJ2-2; no clear D gene. Trimming cost V 1 base and J 3 bases, with 3 bases left between them. There are 13 residues in the CDR3. Germline CDR1 LNHNV, CDR2 YYDKDF (reference sequence). CDR3 nucleotides: TGTGCCACCAGCAGAGGGGACACCGGGGAGCTGTTTTTT. Encoded protein: CATSRGDTGELFF.

In this sample, this clonotype turned up a few times. J is TRBJ2-1 and V is TRBV15; D unresolved. Looked up from germline, CDR1 is LNHNV and CDR2 is YYDKDF (reference sequence). Trimming cost V 1 base and J 9 bases, with 16 bases left between them. This CDR3 region has 15 residues. The CDR3 loop reads CATSRVNGPSAEQFF. The CDR3 DNA is TGTGCCACCAGCAGAGTTAACGGACCGTCGGCTGAGCAGTTCTTC.

The genes are TRBV28 and TRBJ2-4, with 7 bases that match TRBD2. V dropped 6 bases and J dropped 9; count of bases not matched to a gene: 14. This CDR3 contains 15 residues. Germline values: CDR1 MDHEN, CDR2 SYDVKM. The CDR3 nucleotides are TGTGCCAGCAGCCTATCGCCTGGACTAGTCTTCATTCAGTACTTC. Amino acid sequence: CASSLSPGLVFIQYF.

This chain links TRBV27 with TRBJ1-4; D call uncertain. The germline V and J ends were trimmed by 0 bases and 7 bases, with 12 bases remaining between them. Germline CDR1 and CDR2: MNHEY and SMNVEV (reference sequence). The CDR3 runs 15 residues. CDR3 residues: CASSLSSVLGEKLFF. CDR3 in DNA: TGTGCCAGCAGTTTATCCTCCGTGTTGGGTGAAAAACTGTTTTTT.

This clonotype was counted only a few times. This chain links TRBV19 with TRBJ1-5, with 10 bases matching TRBD1. The ends lost 8 bases at V and 0 bases at J; junction bases unmatched: 10. The germline CDR1 and CDR2 sequences are LNHDA and SQIVND (reference sequence). The CDR3 totals 17 residues. This CDR3 reads CASYRGQGDPSNQPQHF. Written as DNA, the CDR3 is TGTGCCAGTTACAGAGGACAGGGGGACCCTAGCAATCAGCCCCAGCATTTT.

The chain recombines TRBV2 with TRBJ1-4, with D unclear. The ends were cut back, 6 bases at V and 5 bases at J, with 16 bases in the middle. This CDR3 region has 15 residues. Per the germline V gene, CDR1 is SNHLY and CDR2 is FYNNEI. CDR3 nucleotides: TGTGCCAGCAGCGCCGTTCGAGGAGTCAATGAAAAACTGTTTTTT. As protein: CASSAVRGVNEKLFF.

The CDR3 DNA reads as TGTGCCAGTAGTATCGAAAGCGATCAGCCCCAGCATTTT. This encodes CASSIESDQPQHF. The chain is built from TRBV19 and TRBJ1-5; no definite D call. The CDR3 totals 13 residues. The V gene's germline CDR1 is LNHDA and CDR2 SQIVND (reference sequence). The germline V and J ends were trimmed by 3 bases and 5 bases, with 8 bases remaining between them.

The J gene is TRBJ2-1, the V gene TRBV20-1; D tentatively fits TRBD1 or TRBD2 (5 bases each). CDR1 is DFQATT, CDR2 SNEGSKA, per germline (reference sequence). The CDR3 runs to 13 residues. The V gene lost 5 bases and the J gene lost 7 bases, with 15 bases spanning the gap. The CDR3 region is CSAHGGVLNEQFF. CDR3 nucleotide sequence: TGCAGTGCTCATGGGGGAGTACTTAATGAGCAGTTCTTC.

The rearrangement uses TRBV20-1 and TRBJ2-1, with D perhaps TRBD2 (5 bases). V was pared by 1 base and J by 5 bases, with 9 bases between. This CDR3 spans 13 amino acids. Germline V gene data show CDR1 as DFQATT and CDR2 as SNEGSKA (reference sequence). The CDR3: CSARASGDNEQFF. DNA for the CDR3: TGCAGTGCTAGAGCCAGCGGCGACAATGAGCAGTTCTTC.

The chain is built from TRBV25-1 and TRBJ2-7; D could derive from TRBD1 or TRBD2 (5 bases each). Trimming stripped 5 bases from V and 4 bases from J, with 9 bases between. This CDR3 is 12 amino acids long. Germline V gene data show CDR1 as MGHDK and CDR2 as SYGVNS. CDR3 protein: CASSRGGYEQYV. CDR3 nucleotides: TGTGCCAGCAGTCGGGGCGGTTACGAGCAGTACGTC.

The chain joins TRBV9 to TRBJ2-3; D perhaps matches TRBD1 (5 bases). Germline CDR1 reads SGDLS; CDR2 reads YYNGEE. The CDR3 contains 15 residues. Deletions cut 4 bases from V and 5 bases from J, with 17 bases between. CDR3 sequence: CASSLRGLARDTQYF. DNA for the CDR3: TGTGCCAGCAGCCTAAGGGGTCTCGCCAGAGATACGCAGTATTTT.

This clonotype was observed a few times. The rearrangement joins TRBV9 to TRBJ1-1; D is uncertain. The CDR3 contains 15 residues. V gave up 4 bases and J gave up 5 bases, with 18 bases separating them. Germline lookup yields CDR1 SGDLS and CDR2 YYNGEE. As DNA, the CDR3 is TGTGCCAGCAGCCGTCATGAGGGAATGGGAACTGAAGCTTTCTTT. It encodes CASSRHEGMGTEAFF.

The CDR3 loop is CSARDSSLAGGSSDTQYF. The CDR3 bases are TGCAGTGCTAGAGATAGTTCGCTAGCGGGAGGGTCGTCAGATACGCAGTATTTT. The chain carries TRBV20-1 and TRBJ2-3, with TRBD2 matching 12 bases. After removal of 0 bases from V and 4 bases from J, the junction contained 11 bases not matched to a gene. There are 18 residues in the CDR3. Germline CDR1 reads DFQATT; CDR2 reads SNEGSKA (reference sequence).

A note on this clonotype: The junction shows a germline mismatch at one end, possibly a read error. CDR3 region: CAISPGQQAFF. CDR3 DNA sequence: TGTGCCATCAGCCCCGGACAGCAAGCTTTCTTT. The V and J genes are TRBV5-6 and TRBJ1-1; a possible D gene is TRBD1 (6 bases). Germline V gene data show CDR1 as SGHDT and CDR2 as YYEEEE. The CDR3 totals 11 residues. Complete variable domain (other parts from reference TRBV5-6 and TRBJ1-1): DAGVTQSPTHLIKTRGQQVTLRCSPKSGHDTVSWYQQALGQGPQFIFQYYEEEERQRGNFPDRFSGHQFPNYSSELNVNALLLGDSALYLCAISPGQQAFFGQGTRLTVV.

With regard to this clonotype: One end of the junction does not line up with germline, which may come from a read error. The rearrangement links TRBV6-2 or TRBV6-3 to TRBJ2-1, with TRBD1 identical over 7 bases. The CDR3 totals 17 residues. Germline V gives CDR1 MNHEY, CDR2 SVGEGT. The CDR3 here is CASSYSAHRGGYIEQFF. In DNA form, the CDR3 reads TGTGCCAGCAGTTACTCAGCCCACAGGGGCGGTTACATTGAGCAGTTCTTC.

The gene calls are TRBV7-3 and TRBJ2-3; the match to TRBD1 covers 7 bases. This CDR3 contains 15 residues. Germline values: CDR1 SGHTA, CDR2 FQGTGA. V lost 6 bases to trimming and J lost 2 bases; unmatched junction nucleotides: 8. The DNA for the CDR3 is TGTGCCAGCAGTGACAGGACAGGCGTCACAGATACGCAGTATTTT. Encoded protein: CASSDRTGVTDTQYF.

This rearrangement joins TRBV19 to TRBJ2-4; possibly TRBD1 for D (8 bases). Germline loops: CDR1 LNHDA, CDR2 SQIVND (reference sequence). V lost 5 bases to trimming and J lost 0 bases, with 23 bases between them. CDR3 length: 19 amino acids. The CDR3 reads CASSVLGQGGGLAKNIQYF. CDR3 bases: TGTGCCAGTAGTGTCCTAGGACAGGGAGGGGGATTAGCCAAAAACATTCAGTACTTC.

This clonotype was recorded once. The gene calls are TRBV6-1 and TRBJ2-7; maybe TRBD2 (6 bases). Germline V gene lookup returns CDR1 MNHNS and CDR2 SASEGT. Trimming removed 10 bases at V and 0 bases at J, with 10 bases between. CDR3 length: 12 residues. CDR3 sequence (DNA): TGTGCCAACACGACTAGCTCCTACGAGCAGTACGTC. Translation: CANTTSSYEQYV.

The chain joins TRBV4-3 to TRBJ1-5, with D hard to call. CDR1 and CDR2 from the germline V gene are LGHNA and YSLEER. The germline V and J ends were trimmed by 0 bases and 7 bases, with 10 bases remaining between them. The CDR3 is made up of 14 amino acids. The CDR3 region is CASSQDLVGQPQHF. As DNA, the CDR3 is TGCGCCAGCAGCCAAGATCTCGTAGGGCAGCCCCAGCATTTT.

This clonotype turned up a few times. The rearrangement uses TRBV7-6 and TRBJ2-7, with 7 bases that match TRBD2. The germline gives CDR1 SGHVS, CDR2 FNYEAQ. The CDR3 is made up of 16 amino acids. The V segment lost 5 bases and the J segment 0 bases; nucleotides outside the gene matches: 10. The CDR3 DNA reads as TGTGCCAGCAGCGACCGAATAGCGGGCGTCTCCTACGAGCAGTACTTC. The encoded protein is CASSDRIAGVSYEQYF.

Only a few counts were recorded for this clonotype. The chain combines TRBV18 with TRBJ1-3; D gene ambiguous. Germline V CDR1 and CDR2: KGHSH, LQKENI. The CDR3 has 15 amino acids. V lost 3 bases, J lost 0 bases, and 9 bases lay in between. CDR3 in amino acids: CASSPRRSSGNTIYF. The DNA of the CDR3 is TGTGCCAGCTCACCGAGGCGGAGCTCTGGAAACACCATATATTTT.

Here the CDR3 reads CASSGYSGSDTQYF. The CDR3 nucleotides are TGTGCCAGCAGCGGCTACAGCGGGAGCGATACGCAGTATTTT. This chain joins TRBV11-3 and TRBJ2-3, with TRBD2 matching over 8 bases. With 5 bases clipped from V and 6 bases from J, the junction kept 7 bases outside the gene matches. This CDR3 contains 14 residues. Germline-derived CDR1 and CDR2 are SGHNT and YENEEA.

The chain links TRBV3-1 to TRBJ2-1, with D unresolved. There are 12 residues in the CDR3. V was pared by 4 bases and J by 6 bases, with 7 bases between. CDR1 LGHDT and CDR2 YNNKEL come from the germline V gene (reference sequence). CDR3 DNA sequence: TGTGCCAGCAGCCTCCGCATCAATGAGCAGTTCTTC. Protein product: CASSLRINEQFF.

J is TRBJ2-1 and V is TRBV29-1; possible D gene TRBD2, 6 bases. From germline, CDR1 is SQVTM and CDR2 ANQGSEA. The germline V and J ends were trimmed by 2 bases and 10 bases, with 24 bases remaining between them. This CDR3 is 16 amino acids long. CDR3 DNA sequence: TGCAGCGTTGAAACCCTCGGTTTGCGGGATTCTAACGAGCAGTTCTTC. Its translation is CSVETLGLRDSNEQFF.